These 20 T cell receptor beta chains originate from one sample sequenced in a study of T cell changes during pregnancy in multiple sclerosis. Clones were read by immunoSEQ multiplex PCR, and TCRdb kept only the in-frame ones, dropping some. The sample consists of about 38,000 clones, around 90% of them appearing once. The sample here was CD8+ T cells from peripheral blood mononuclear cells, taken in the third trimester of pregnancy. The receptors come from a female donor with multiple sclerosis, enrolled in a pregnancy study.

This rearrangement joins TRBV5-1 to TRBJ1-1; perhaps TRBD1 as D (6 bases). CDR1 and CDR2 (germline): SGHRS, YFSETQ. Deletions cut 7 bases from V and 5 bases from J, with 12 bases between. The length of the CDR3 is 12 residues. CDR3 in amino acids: CASGPDRTEAFF. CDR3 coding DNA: TGCGCCAGCGGACCCGACAGGACTGAAGCTTTCTTT.

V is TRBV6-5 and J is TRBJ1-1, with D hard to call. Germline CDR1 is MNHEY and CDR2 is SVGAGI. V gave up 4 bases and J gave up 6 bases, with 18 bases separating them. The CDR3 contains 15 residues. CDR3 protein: CASSSPPSGRAEAFF. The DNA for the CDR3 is TGTGCCAGCAGTTCCCCCCCCTCGGGGAGGGCTGAAGCTTTCTTT.

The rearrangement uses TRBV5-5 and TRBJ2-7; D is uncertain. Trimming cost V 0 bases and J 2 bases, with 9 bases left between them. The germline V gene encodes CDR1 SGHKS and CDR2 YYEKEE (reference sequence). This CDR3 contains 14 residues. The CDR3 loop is CASSLENSPYEQYF. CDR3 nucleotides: TGTGCCAGCAGCTTGGAAAACAGCCCCTACGAGCAGTACTTC.

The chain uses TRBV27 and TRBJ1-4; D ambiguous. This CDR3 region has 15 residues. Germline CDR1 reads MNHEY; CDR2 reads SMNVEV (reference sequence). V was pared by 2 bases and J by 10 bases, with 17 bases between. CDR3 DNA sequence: TGTGCCAGCAGTTTACGGGTCACCCCGGCCGGAAAACTGTTTTTT. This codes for CASSLRVTPAGKLFF.

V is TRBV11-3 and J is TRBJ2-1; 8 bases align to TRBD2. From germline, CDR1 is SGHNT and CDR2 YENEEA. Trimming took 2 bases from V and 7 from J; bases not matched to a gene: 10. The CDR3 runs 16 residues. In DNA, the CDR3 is TGTGCCAGCAGCTTAAGGGGGACTAGTAAGGGAAATGAGCAGTTCTTC. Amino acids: CASSLRGTSKGNEQFF.

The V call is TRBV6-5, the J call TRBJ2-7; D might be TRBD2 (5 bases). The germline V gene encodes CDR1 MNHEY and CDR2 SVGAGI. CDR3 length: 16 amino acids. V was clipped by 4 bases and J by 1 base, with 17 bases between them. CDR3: CASSSLAPLASYEQYF. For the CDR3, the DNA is TGTGCCAGCAGTTCCCTCGCACCCCTAGCATCCTACGAGCAGTACTTC.

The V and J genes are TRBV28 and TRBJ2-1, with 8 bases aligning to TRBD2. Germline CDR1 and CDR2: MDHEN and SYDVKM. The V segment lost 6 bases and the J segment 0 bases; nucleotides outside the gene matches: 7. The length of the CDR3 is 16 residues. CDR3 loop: CASSGGGPSSYNEQFF. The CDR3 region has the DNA TGTGCCAGCAGCGGCGGGGGGCCGAGCTCCTACAATGAGCAGTTCTTC.

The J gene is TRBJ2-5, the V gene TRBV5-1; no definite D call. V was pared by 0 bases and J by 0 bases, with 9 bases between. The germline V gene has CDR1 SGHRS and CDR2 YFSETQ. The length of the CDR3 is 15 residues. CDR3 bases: TGCGCCAGCAGCTTGGTTCTCCCGTACCAAGAGACCCAGTACTTC. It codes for CASSLVLPYQETQYF.

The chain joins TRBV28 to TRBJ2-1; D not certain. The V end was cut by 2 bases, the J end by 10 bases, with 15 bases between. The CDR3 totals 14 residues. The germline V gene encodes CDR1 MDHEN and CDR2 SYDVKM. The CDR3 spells CASSLNPAFNEQFF. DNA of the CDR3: TGTGCCAGCAGTTTAAACCCCGCGTTCAACGAGCAGTTCTTC.

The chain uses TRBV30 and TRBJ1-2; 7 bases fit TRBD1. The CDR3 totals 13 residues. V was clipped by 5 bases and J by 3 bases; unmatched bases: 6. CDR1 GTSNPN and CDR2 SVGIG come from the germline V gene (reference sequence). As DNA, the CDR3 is TGTGCCTGGGCGGGACAGCAGGACTATGGCTACACCTTC. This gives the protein CAWAGQQDYGYTF.

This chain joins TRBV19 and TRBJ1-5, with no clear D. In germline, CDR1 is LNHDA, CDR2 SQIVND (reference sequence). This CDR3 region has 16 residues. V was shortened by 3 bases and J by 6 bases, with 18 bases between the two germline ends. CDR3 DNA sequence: TGTGCCAGTAGTATTCTTGAGGGTGGGTTTAGTCAGCCCCAGCATTTT. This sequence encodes CASSILEGGFSQPQHF.

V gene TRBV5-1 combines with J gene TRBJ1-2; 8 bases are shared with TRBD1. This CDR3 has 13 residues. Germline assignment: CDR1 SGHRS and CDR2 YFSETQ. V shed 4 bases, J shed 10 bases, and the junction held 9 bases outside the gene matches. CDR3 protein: CASSLGQGMVYTF. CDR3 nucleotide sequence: TGCGCCAGCAGCCTCGGACAGGGAATGGTCTACACCTTC.

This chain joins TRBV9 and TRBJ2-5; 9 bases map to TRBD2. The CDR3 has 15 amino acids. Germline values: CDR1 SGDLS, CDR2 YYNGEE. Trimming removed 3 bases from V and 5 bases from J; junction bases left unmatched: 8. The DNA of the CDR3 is TGTGCCAGCAGCGGTAGCGGGGGAATGTTGGAGACCCAGTACTTC. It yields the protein CASSGSGGMLETQYF.

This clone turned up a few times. The chain's CDR3 is CAISVMGRAEAFF. In DNA, the CDR3 is TGTGCCATCAGTGTTATGGGTCGGGCTGAAGCTTTCTTT. This chain joins TRBV10-3 and TRBJ1-1; D gene uncertain. The CDR3 totals 13 residues. The germline V gene encodes CDR1 ENHRY and CDR2 SYGVKD. The V gene lost 4 bases and the J gene lost 6 bases, with 12 bases spanning the gap.

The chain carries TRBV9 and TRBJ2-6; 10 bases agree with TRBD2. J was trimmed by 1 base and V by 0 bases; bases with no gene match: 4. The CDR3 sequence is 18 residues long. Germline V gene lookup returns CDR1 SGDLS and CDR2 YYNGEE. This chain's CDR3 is CASSVASSGGSGANVLTF. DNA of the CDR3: TGTGCCAGCAGCGTAGCATCTAGCGGGGGATCTGGGGCCAACGTCCTGACTTTC.

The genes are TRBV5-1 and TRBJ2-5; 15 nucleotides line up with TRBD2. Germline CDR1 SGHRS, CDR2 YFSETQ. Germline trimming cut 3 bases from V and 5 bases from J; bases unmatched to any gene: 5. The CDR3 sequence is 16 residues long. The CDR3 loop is CASSWTSGGARETQYF. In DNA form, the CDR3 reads TGCGCCAGCAGCTGGACTAGCGGGGGGGCTCGGGAGACCCAGTACTTC.

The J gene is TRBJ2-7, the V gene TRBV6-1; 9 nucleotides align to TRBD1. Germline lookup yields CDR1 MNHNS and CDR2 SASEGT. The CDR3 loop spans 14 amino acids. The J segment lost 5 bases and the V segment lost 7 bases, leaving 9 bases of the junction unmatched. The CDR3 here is CASTSGTGWDEQYF. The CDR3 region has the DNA TGTGCCAGCACCTCCGGGACAGGGTGGGACGAGCAGTACTTC.

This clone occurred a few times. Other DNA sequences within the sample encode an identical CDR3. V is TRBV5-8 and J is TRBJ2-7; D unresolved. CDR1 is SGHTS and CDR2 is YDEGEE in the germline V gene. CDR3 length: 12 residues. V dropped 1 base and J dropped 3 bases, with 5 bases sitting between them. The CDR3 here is CASSLNYYEQYF. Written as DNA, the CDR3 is TGTGCCAGCAGCTTGAACTACTACGAGCAGTACTTC.

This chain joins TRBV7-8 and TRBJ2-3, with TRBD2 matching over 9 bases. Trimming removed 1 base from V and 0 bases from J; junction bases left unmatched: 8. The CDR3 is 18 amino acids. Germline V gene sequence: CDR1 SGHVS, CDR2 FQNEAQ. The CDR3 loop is CASSLDERGDPSTDTQYF. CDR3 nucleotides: TGTGCCAGCAGCTTAGATGAGCGGGGGGACCCTAGCACAGATACGCAGTATTTT.

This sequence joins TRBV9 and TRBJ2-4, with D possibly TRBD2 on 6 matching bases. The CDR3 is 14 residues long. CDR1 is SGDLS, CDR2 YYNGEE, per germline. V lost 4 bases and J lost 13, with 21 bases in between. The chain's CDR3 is CASSPLGSAGPQYF. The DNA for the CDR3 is TGTGCCAGCAGCCCGCTGGGCTCGGCGGGACCCCAGTACTTC.